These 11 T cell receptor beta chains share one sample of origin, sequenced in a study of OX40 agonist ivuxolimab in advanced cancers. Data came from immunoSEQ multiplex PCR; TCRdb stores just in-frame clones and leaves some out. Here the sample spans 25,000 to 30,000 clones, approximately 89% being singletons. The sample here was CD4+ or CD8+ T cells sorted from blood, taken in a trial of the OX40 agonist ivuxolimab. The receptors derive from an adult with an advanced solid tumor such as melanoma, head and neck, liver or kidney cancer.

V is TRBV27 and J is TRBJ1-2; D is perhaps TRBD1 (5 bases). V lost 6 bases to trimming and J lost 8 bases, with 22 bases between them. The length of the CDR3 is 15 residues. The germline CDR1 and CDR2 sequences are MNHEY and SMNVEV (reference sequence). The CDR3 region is CASSVRGTPSGGYTF. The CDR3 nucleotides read TGTGCCAGCAGCGTCCGGGGGACTCCCTCAGGGGGCTACACCTTC.

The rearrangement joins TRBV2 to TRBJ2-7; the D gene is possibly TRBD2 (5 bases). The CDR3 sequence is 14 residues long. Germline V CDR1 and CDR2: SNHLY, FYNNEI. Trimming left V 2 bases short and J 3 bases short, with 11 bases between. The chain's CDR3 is CASSERSGIYEQYF. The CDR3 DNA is TGTGCCAGCAGTGAACGATCGGGAATCTACGAGCAGTACTTC.

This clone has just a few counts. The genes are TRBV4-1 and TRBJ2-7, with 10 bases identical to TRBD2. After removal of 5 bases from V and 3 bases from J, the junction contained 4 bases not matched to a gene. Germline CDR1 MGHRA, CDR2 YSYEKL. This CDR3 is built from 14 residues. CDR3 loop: CASSGRTSGYEQYF. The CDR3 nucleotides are TGCGCCAGCAGCGGTAGGACTAGCGGCTACGAGCAGTACTTC.

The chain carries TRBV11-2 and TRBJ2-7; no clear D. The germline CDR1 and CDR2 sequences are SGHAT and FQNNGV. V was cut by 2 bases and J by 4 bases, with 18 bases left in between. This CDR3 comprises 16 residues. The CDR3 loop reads CASSLMPGESIYEQYF. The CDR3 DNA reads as TGTGCCAGCAGCTTAATGCCTGGGGAATCGATTTACGAGCAGTACTTC.

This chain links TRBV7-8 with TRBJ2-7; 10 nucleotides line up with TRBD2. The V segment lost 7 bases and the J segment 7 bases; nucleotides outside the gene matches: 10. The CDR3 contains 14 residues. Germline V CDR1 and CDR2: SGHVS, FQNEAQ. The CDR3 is CASTQAGGPEEQYF. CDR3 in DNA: TGTGCCAGCACCCAAGCGGGAGGGCCCGAAGAGCAGTACTTC.

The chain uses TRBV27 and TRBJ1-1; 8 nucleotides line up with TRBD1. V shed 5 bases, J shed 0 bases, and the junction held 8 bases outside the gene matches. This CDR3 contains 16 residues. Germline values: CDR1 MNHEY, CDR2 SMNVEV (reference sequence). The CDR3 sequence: CASSVDRAAMNTEAFF. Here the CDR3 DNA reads TGTGCCAGCAGTGTGGACAGGGCGGCAATGAACACTGAAGCTTTCTTT.

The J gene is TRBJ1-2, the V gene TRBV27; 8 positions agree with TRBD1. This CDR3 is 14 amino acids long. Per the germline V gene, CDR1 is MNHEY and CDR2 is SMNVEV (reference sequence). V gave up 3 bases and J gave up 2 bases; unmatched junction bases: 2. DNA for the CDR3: TGTGCCAGCAGTTTTCAGGGGGCGAACTATGGCTACACCTTC. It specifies CASSFQGANYGYTF.

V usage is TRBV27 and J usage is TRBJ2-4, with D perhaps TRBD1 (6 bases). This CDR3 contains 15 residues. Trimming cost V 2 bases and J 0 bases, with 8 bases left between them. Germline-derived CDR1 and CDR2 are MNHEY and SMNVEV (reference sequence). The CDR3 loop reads CASSLVGGAKNIQYF. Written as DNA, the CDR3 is TGTGCCAGCAGTTTAGTAGGGGGAGCCAAAAACATTCAGTACTTC.

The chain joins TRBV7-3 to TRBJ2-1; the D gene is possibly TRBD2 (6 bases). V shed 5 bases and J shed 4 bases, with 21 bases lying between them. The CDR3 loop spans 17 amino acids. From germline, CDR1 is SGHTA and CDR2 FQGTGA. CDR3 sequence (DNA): TGTGCCAGCAGCCTCCCGGTGAGGGCGGCGGGGTACAATGAGCAGTTCTTC. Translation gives CASSLPVRAAGYNEQFF. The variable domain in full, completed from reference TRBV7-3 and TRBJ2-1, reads GAGVSQTPSNKVTEKGKYVELRCDPISGHTALYWYRQSLGQGPEFLIYFQGTGAADDSGLPNDRFFAVRPEGSVSTLKIQRTERGDSAVYLCASSLPVRAAGYNEQFFGPGTRLTVL.

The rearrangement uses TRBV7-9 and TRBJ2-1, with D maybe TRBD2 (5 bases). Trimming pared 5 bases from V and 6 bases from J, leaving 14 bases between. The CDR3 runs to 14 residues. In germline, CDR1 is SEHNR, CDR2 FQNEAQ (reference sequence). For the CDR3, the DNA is TGTGCCAGCAGCCTTACTTACGGGGTCAATGAGCAGTTCTTC. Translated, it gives CASSLTYGVNEQFF.

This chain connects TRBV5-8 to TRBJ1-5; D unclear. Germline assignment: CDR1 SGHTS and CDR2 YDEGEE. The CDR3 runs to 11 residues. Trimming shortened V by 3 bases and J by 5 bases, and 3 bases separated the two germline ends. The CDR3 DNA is TGTGCCAGCAGCTGGTATCAGCCCCAGCATTTT. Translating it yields CASSWYQPQHF.